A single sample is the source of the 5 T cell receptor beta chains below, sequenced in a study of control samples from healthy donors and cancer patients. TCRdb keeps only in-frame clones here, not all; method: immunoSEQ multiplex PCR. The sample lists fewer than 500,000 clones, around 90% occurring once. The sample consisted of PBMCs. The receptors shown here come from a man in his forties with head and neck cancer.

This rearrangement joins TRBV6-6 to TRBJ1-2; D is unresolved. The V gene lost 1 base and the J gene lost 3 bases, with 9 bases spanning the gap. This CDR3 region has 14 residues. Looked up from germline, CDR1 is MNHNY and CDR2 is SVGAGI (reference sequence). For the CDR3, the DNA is TGTGCCAGCAGTTACTTGACGTCGGACTATGGCTACACCTTC. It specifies CASSYLTSDYGYTF.

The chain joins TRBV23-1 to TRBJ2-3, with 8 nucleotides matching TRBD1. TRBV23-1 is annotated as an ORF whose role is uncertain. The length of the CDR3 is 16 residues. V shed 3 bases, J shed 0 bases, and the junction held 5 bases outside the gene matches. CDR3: CASSHRGLRSTDTQYF. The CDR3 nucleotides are TGCGCCAGCAGTCACAGGGGGCTAAGAAGCACAGATACGCAGTATTTT.

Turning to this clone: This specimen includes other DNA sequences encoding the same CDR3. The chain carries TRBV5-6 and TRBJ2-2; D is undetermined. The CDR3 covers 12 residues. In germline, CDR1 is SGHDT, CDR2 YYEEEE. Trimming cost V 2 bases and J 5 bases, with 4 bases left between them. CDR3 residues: CASSFGTGELFF. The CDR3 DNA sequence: TGTGCCAGCAGCTTCGGGACCGGGGAGCTGTTTTTT. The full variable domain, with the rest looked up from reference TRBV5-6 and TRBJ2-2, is DAGVTQSPTHLIKTRGQQVTLRCSPKSGHDTVSWYQQALGQGPQFIFQYYEEEERQRGNFPDRFSGHQFPNYSSELNVNALLLGDSALYLCASSFGTGELFFGEGSRLTVL.

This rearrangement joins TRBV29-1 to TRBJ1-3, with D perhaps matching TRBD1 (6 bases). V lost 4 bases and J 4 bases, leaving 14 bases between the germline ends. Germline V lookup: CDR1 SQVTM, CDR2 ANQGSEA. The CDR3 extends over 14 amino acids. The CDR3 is CSVGEAGDGNTIYF. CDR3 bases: TGCAGCGTTGGGGAGGCAGGGGACGGAAACACCATATATTTT.

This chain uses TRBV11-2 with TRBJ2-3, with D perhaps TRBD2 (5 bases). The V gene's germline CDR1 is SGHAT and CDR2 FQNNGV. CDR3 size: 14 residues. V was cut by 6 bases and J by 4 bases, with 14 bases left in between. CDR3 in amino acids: CASSRGLTSDTQYF. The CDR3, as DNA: TGTGCCAGCAGTCGCGGACTCACTTCAGATACGCAGTATTTT.